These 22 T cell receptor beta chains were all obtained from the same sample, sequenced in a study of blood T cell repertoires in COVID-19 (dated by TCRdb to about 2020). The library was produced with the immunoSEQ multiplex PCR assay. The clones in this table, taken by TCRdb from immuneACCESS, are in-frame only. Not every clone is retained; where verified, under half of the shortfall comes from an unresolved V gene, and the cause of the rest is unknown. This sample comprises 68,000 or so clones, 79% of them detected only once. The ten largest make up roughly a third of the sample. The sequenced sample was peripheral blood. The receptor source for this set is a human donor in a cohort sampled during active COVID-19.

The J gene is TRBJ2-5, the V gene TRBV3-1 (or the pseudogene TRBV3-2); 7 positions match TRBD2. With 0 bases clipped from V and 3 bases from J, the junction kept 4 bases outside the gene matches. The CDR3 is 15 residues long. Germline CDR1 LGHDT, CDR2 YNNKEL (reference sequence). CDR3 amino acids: CASSQEWEGKETQYF. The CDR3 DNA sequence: TGTGCCAGCAGCCAAGAATGGGAGGGGAAAGAGACCCAGTACTTC.

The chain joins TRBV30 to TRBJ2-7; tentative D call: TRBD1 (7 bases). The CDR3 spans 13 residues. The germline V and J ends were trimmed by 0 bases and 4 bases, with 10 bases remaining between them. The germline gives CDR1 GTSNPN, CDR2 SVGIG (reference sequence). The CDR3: CAWSVAGGYEQYF. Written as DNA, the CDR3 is TGTGCCTGGAGTGTGGCAGGGGGGTACGAGCAGTACTTC. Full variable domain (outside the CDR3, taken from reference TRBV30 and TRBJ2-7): SQTIHQWPATLVQPVGSPLSLECTVEGTSNPNLYWYRQAAGRGLQLLFYSVGIGQISSEVPQNLSASRPQDRQFILSSKKLLLSDSGFYLCAWSVAGGYEQYFGPGTRLTVT.

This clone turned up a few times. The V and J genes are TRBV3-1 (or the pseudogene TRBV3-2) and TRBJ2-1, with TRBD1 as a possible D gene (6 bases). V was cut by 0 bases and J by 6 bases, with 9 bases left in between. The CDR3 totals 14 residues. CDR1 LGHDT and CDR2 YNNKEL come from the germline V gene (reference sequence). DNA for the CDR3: TGTGCCAGCAGCCAAGAGCCCAGGGGCAATGAGCAGTTCTTC. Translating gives CASSQEPRGNEQFF.

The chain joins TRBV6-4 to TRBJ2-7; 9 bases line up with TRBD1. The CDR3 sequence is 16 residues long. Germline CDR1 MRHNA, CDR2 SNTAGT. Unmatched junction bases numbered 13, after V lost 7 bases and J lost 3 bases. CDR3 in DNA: TGTGCCAGCACGCTCCAAGGGGACAGGGACTACTACGAGCAGTACTTC. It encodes CASTLQGDRDYYEQYF.

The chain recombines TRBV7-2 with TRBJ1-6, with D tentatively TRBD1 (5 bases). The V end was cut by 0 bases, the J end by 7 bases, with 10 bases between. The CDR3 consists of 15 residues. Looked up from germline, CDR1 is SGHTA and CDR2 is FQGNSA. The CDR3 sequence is CASSLAAGFNSPLHF. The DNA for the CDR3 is TGTGCCAGCAGCTTAGCGGCAGGGTTCAATTCACCCCTCCACTTT.

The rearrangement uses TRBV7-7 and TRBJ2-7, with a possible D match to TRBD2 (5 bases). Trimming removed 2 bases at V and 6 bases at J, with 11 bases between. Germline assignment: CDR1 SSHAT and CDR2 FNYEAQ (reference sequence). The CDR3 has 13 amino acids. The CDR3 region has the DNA TGTGCCAGCAGCTTATCCGTCGAGGGCGAGCAGTACTTC. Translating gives CASSLSVEGEQYF.

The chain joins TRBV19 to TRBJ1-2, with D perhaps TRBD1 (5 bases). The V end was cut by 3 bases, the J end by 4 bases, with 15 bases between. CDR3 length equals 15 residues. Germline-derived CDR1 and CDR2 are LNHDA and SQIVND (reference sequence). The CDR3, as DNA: TGTGCCAGTAGTATCCCTCGGGGGGGTTTCTATGGCTACACCTTC. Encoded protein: CASSIPRGGFYGYTF. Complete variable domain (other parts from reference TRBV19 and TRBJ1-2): DGGITQSPKYLFRKEGQNVTLSCEQNLNHDAMYWYRQDPGQGLRLIYYSQIVNDFQKGDIAEGYSVSREKKESFPLTVTSAQKNPTAFYLCASSIPRGGFYGYTFGSGTRLTVV.

In DNA form, the CDR3 reads TGTGCCAGCAGCTTAGCGCCCGGGTATTTTGCAGATACGCAGTATTTT. Translated: CASSLAPGYFADTQYF. V usage is TRBV11-1 and J usage is TRBJ2-3; D is undetermined. Germline values: CDR1 SGHAT, CDR2 FQDESV (reference sequence). The V and J ends lost 0 bases and 4 bases respectively, with 14 bases between them. CDR3 length: 16 residues.

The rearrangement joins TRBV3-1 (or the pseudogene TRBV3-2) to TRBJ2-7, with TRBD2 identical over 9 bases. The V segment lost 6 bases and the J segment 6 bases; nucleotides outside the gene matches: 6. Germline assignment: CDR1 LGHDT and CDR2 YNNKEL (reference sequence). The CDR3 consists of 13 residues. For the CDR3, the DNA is TGTGCCAGCAGAGATAGCGGGAGAAGCGAGCAGTACTTC. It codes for CASRDSGRSEQYF.

CDR3 nucleotides: TGTGCCTGGAGTGTACGGGGACTAGCGGGAGGCAATGAGCAGTTCTTC. Translated, it gives CAWSVRGLAGGNEQFF. The chain couples TRBV30 to TRBJ2-1; 15 bases are a match to TRBD2. Germline-derived CDR1 and CDR2 are GTSNPN and SVGIG (reference sequence). The trim removed 0 bases at V and 6 bases at J, leaving 3 bases unmatched. The CDR3 loop spans 16 amino acids. Full variable domain (remainder filled in from reference TRBV30 and TRBJ2-1): SQTIHQWPATLVQPVGSPLSLECTVEGTSNPNLYWYRQAAGRGLQLLFYSVGIGQISSEVPQNLSASRPQDRQFILSSKKLLLSDSGFYLCAWSVRGLAGGNEQFFGPGTRLTVL.

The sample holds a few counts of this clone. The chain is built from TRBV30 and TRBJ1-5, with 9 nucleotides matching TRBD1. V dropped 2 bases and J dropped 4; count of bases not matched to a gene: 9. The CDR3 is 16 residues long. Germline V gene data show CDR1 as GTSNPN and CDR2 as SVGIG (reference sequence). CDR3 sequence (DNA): TGTGCCTGGAGTATACAGGGGGCTAGGGGGAATCAGCCCCAGCATTTT. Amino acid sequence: CAWSIQGARGNQPQHF.

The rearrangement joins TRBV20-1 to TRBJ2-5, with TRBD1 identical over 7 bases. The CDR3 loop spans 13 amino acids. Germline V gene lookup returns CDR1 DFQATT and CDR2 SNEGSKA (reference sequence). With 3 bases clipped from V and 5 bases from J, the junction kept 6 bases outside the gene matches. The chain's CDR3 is CSASRGPQETQYF. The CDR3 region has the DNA TGCAGTGCTAGTAGGGGGCCCCAGGAGACCCAGTACTTC.

The chain's CDR3 is CASSPLRDSSYEQYF. The DNA of the CDR3 is TGTGCCAGCAGCCCACTGCGGGACAGTTCCTACGAGCAGTACTTC. The chain couples TRBV5-6 to TRBJ2-7; maybe TRBD1 (7 bases). This CDR3 region has 15 residues. CDR1 is SGHDT, CDR2 YYEEEE, per germline. V gave up 4 bases and J gave up 1 base, with 15 bases separating them.

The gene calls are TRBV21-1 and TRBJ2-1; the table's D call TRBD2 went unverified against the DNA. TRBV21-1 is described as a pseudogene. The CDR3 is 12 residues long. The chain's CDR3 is CASKRGLEEQFF. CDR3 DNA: TGTGCCAGCAAGAGAGGGCTTGAAGAGCAGTTCTTC.

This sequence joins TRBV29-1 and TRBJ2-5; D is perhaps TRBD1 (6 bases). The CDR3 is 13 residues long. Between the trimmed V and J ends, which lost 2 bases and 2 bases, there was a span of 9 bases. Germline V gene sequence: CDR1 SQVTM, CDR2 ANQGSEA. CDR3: CSVETTGQETQYF. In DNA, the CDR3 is TGCAGCGTTGAAACAACAGGGCAAGAGACCCAGTACTTC.

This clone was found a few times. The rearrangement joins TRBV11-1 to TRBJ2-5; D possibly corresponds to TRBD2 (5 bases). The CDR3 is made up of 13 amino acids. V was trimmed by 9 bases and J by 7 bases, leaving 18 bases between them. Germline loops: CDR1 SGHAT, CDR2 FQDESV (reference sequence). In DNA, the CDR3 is TGTGCCAGAGTTGAGGGTTTATTCGGGACCCAGTACTTC. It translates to CARVEGLFGTQYF.

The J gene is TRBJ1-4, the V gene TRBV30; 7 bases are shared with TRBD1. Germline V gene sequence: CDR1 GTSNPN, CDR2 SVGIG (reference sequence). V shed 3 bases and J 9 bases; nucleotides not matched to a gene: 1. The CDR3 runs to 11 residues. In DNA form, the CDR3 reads TGTGCCTGGAGGACAGGGCAAAAACTGTTTTTT. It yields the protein CAWRTGQKLFF.

CDR3: CSVELAGTDTQYF. As DNA, the CDR3 is TGCAGCGTTGAGTTAGCGGGCACAGATACGCAGTATTTT. The rearrangement uses TRBV29-1 and TRBJ2-3; possible D gene TRBD2, 6 bases. Trimming removed 3 bases at V and 1 base at J, with 8 bases between. Germline assignment: CDR1 SQVTM and CDR2 ANQGSEA. The CDR3 spans 13 residues.

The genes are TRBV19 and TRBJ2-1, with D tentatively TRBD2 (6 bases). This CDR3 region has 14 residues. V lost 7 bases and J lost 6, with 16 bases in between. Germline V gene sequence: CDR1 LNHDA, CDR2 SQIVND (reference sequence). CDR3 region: CASKSTGRGNEQFF. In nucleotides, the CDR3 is TGTGCCAGTAAGTCGACCGGGAGAGGCAATGAGCAGTTCTTC. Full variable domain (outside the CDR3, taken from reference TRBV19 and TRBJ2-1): DGGITQSPKYLFRKEGQNVTLSCEQNLNHDAMYWYRQDPGQGLRLIYYSQIVNDFQKGDIAEGYSVSREKKESFPLTVTSAQKNPTAFYLCASKSTGRGNEQFFGPGTRLTVL.

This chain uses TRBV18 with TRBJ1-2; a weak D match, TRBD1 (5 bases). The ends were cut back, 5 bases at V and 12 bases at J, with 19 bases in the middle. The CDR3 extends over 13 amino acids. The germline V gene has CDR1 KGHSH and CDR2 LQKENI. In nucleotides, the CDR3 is TGTGCCAGCTCAGACGCCGAAGGACATATAGACACCTTC. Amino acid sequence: CASSDAEGHIDTF.

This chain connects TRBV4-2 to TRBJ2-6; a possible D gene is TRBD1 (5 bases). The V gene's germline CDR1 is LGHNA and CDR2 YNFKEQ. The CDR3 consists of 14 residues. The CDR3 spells CAGGAASGANVLTF. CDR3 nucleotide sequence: TGTGCAGGTGGGGCAGCCTCTGGGGCCAACGTCCTGACTTTC.

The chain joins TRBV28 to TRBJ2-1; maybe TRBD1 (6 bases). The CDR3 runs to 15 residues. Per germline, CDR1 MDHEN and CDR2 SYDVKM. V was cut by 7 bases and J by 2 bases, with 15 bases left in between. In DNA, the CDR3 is TGTGCCAGCAACCAGGGGCGGGCCGCCTACAATGAGCAGTTCTTC. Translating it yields CASNQGRAAYNEQFF.